This T cell receptor beta chain originates from a study of blood T cell repertoires in COVID-19. About the study: Some COVID-19 samples were acute and others convalescent; all came from the United States, Italy and Spain. Nucleic acid was either cDNA or gDNA, and it came from T cells, B-cell-depleted T cells, or PBMCs.

As handled by the study authors: Amplification with reference gene primers provided the estimates of nucleated cell counts. Profiled with immunoSEQ multiplex PCR; TCRdb holds only in-frame clones, not every one. V and J calls and clone size are those listed in that table; D and trimming were worked out from the DNA. There are about 260,000 clones in the sample; approximately 87% occur only once, and approximately 2.2% lies in the top ten. Trimming took off 5 bases at V and 7 bases at J, with 12 bases between the two ends. Germline CDR1 is MNHNS and CDR2 is SASEGT. This CDR3 has 13 amino acids. The chain has TRBV6-1 and TRBJ1-5; no reliable D call. This TCR came from a woman aged 50 to 60 with acute or convalescent COVID-19. Sequencing was performed on peripheral blood. The CDR3: CASSPGGRQPQHF. In DNA form, the CDR3 reads TGTGCCAGCAGTCCCGGAGGGAGGCAGCCCCAGCATTTT.